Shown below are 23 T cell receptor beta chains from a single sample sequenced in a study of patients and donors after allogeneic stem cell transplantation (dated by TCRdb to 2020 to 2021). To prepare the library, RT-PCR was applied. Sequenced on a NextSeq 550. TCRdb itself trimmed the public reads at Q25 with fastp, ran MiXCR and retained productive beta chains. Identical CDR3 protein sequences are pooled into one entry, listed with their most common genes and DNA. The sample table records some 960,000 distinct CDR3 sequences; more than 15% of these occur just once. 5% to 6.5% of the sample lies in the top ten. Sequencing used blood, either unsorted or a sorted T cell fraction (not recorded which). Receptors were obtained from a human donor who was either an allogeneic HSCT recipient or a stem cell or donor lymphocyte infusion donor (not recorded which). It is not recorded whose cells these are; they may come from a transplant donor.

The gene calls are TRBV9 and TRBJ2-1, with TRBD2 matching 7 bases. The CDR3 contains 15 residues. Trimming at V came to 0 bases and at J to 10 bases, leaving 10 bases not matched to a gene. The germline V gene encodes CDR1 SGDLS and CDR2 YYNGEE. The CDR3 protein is CASSVAGGLLMEQFF. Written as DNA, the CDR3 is TGTGCCAGCAGCGTAGCGGGGGGACTGCTAATGGAGCAGTTCTTC. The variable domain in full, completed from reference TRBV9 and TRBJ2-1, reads DSGVTQTPKHLITATGQRVTLRCSPRSGDLSVYWYQQSLDQGLQFLIQYYNGEERAKGNILERFSAQQFPDLHSELNLSSLELGDSALYFCASSVAGGLLMEQFFGPGTRLTVL.

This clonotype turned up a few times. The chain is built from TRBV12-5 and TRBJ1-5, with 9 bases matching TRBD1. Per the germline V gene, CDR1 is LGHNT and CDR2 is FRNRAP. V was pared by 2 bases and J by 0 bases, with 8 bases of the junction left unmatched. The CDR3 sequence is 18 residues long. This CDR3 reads CASGLRQGDPYSNQPQHF. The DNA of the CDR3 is TGTGCTAGTGGTTTGAGACAGGGGGACCCTTATAGCAATCAGCCCCAGCATTTT. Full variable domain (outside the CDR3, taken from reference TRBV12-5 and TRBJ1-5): DARVTQTPRHKVTEMGQEVTMRCQPILGHNTVFWYRQTMMQGLELLAYFRNRAPLDDSGMPKDRFSAEMPDATLATLKIQPSEPRDSAVYFCASGLRQGDPYSNQPQHFGDGTRLSIL.

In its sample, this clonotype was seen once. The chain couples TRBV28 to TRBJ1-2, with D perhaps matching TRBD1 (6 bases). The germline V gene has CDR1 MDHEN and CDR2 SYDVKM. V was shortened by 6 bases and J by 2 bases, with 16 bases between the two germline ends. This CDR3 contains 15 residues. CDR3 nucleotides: TGTGCCAGCAGCCGGGGAGGGGGTTTCAACTATGGCTACACCTTC. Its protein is CASSRGGGFNYGYTF.

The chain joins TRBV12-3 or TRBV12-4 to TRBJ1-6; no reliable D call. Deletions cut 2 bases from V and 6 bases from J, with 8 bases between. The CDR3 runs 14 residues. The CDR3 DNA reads TGTGCCAGCAGTTTAAGGGAGGGTAATTCACCCCTCCACTTT. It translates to CASSLREGNSPLHF.

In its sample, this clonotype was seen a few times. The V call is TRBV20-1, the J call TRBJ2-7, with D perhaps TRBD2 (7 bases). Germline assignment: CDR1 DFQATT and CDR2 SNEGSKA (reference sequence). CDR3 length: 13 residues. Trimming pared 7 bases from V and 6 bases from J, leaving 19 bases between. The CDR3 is CSGGRETGVEQYF. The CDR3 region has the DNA TGCAGTGGGGGGCGGGAGACCGGGGTCGAGCAGTACTTC.

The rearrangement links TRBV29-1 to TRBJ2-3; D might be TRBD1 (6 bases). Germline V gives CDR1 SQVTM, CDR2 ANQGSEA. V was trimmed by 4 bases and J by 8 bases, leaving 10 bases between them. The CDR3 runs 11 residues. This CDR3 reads CSVGRGSTQYF. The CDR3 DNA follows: TGCAGCGTTGGAAGGGGGAGTACGCAGTATTTT.

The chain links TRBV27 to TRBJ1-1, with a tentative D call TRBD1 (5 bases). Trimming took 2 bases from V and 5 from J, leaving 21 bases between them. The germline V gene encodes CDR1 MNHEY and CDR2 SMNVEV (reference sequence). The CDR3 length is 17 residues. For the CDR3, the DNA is TGTGCCAGCAGTTTAACAAGGGACGGACCTCTGGGAACTGAAGCTTTCTTT. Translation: CASSLTRDGPLGTEAFF.

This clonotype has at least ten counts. The chain's CDR3 is CASSPWGTGTQETQYF. The CDR3 region has the DNA TGTGCCAGCAGTCCCTGGGGGACAGGTACACAAGAGACCCAGTACTTC. This chain uses TRBV12-3 or TRBV12-4 with TRBJ2-5, with 8 bases that match TRBD1. J gave up 2 bases and V 5 bases, and 10 bases lay outside the gene matches. This CDR3 region has 16 residues.

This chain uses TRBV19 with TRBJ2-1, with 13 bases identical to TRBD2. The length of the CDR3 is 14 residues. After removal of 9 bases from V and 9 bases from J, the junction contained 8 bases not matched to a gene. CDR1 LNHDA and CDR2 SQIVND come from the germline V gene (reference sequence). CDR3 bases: TGTGCCAGCCAAGGACTAGCGGGAGTCATTGAGCAGTTCTTC. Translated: CASQGLAGVIEQFF.

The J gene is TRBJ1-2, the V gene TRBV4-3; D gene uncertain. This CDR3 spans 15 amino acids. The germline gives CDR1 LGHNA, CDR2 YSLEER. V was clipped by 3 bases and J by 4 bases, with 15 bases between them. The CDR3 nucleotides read TGCGCCAGCAGCCACCAAGTGATCGGGCCCTATGGCTACACCTTC. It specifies CASSHQVIGPYGYTF.

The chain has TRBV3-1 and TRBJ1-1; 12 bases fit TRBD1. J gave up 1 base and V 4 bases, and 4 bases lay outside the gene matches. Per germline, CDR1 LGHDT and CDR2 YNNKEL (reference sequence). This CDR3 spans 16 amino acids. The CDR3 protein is CASSPWDRGRNTEAFF. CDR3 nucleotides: TGTGCCAGCAGCCCCTGGGACAGGGGGCGGAACACTGAAGCTTTCTTT.

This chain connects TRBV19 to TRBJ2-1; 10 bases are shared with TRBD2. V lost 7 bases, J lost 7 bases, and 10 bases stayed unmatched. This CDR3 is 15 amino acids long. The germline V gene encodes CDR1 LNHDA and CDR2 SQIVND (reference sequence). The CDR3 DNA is TGTGCCAGTACACCTCTAGCGGGGGTTACAAATGAGCAGTTCTTC. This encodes CASTPLAGVTNEQFF.

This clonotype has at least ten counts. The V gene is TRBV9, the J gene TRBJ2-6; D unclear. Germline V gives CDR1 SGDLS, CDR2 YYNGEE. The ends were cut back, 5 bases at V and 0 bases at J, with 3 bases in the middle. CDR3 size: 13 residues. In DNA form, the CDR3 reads TGTGCCAGCAGTGTCTCTGGGGCCAACGTCCTGACTTTC. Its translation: CASSVSGANVLTF.

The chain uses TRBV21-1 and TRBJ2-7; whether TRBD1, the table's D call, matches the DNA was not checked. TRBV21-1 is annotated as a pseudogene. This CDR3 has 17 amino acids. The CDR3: CASSKGEGTGDPYEQYF. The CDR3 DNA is TGTGCCAGCAGCAAAGGCGAAGGGACAGGGGACCCCTACGAGCAGTACTTC.

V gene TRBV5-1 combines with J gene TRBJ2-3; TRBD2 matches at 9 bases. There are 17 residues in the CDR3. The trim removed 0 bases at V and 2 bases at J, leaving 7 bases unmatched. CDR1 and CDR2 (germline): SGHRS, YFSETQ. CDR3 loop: CASSLALSGSPTDTQYF. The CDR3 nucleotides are TGCGCCAGCAGCTTGGCCCTTAGCGGGAGTCCCACAGATACGCAGTATTTT.

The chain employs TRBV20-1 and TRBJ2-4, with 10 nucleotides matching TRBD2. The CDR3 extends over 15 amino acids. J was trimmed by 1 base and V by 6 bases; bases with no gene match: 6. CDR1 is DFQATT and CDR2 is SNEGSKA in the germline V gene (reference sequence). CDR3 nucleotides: TGCAGTGCGGGGGGACTAGCGATGGCCAAAAACATTCAGTACTTC. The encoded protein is CSAGGLAMAKNIQYF.

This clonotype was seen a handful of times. The CDR3 DNA reads as TGTGCCATCAGTGAAGGTGTTTTGTCGAAGAACACTGAAGCTTTCTTT. This gives the protein CAISEGVLSKNTEAFF. This chain joins TRBV10-3 and TRBJ1-1, with D uncertain. Germline CDR1 is ENHRY and CDR2 is SYGVKD. The germline V and J ends were trimmed by 3 bases and 1 base, with 15 bases remaining between them. The CDR3 has 16 residues.

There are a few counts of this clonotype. The CDR3 DNA sequence: TGTGCCAGTACAGGCGGGATGGACACCGGGGAGCTGTTTTTT. It is translated as CASTGGMDTGELFF. The rearrangement links TRBV19 to TRBJ2-2; possibly TRBD2 for D (6 bases). Deletions cut 7 bases from V and 3 bases from J, with 12 bases between. Germline CDR1 and CDR2: LNHDA and SQIVND (reference sequence). The CDR3 runs 14 residues.

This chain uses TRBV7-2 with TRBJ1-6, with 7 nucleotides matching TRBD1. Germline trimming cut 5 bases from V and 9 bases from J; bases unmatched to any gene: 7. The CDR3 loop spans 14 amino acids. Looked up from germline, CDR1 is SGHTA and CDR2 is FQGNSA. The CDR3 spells CASSNTGAGSPLHF. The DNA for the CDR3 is TGTGCCAGCAGCAACACAGGGGCAGGTTCACCCCTCCACTTT. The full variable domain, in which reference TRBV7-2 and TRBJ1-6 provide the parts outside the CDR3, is GAGVSQSPSNKVTEKGKDVELRCDPISGHTALYWYRQSLGQGLEFLIYFQGNSAPDKSGLPSDRFSAERTGGSVSTLTIQRTQQEDSAVYLCASSNTGAGSPLHFGNGTRLTVT.

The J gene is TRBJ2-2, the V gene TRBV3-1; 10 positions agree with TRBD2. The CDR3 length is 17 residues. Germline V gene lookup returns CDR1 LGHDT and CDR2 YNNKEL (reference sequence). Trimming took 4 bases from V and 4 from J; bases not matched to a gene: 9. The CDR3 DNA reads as TGTGCCAGCAGCCGCCTGGGTGGACTAGCGGCCACCGGGGAGCTGTTTTTT. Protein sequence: CASSRLGGLAATGELFF.

CDR3 in amino acids: CASSLRGTNTDTQYF. Here the CDR3 DNA reads TGCGCCAGCAGCTTGCGGGGGACTAACACAGATACGCAGTATTTT. The chain couples TRBV5-1 to TRBJ2-3; 7 bases are shared with TRBD2. The germline V gene encodes CDR1 SGHRS and CDR2 YFSETQ. The CDR3 runs to 15 residues. With V trimmed by 1 base and J by 2 bases, 4 bases remained unmatched.

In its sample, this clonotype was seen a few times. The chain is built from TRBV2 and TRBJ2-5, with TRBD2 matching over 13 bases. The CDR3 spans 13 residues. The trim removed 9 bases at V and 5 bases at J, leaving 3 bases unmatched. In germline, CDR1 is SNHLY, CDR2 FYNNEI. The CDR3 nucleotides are TGTGCCAGAGGGACTAGCGGGACGGAGACCCAGTACTTC. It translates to CARGTSGTETQYF.

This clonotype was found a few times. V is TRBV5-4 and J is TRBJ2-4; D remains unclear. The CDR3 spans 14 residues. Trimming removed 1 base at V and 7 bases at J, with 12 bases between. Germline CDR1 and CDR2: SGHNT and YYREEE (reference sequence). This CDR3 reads CASSLSPRKNIQYF. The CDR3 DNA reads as TGTGCCAGCAGCTTGAGTCCTAGAAAGAACATTCAGTACTTC.